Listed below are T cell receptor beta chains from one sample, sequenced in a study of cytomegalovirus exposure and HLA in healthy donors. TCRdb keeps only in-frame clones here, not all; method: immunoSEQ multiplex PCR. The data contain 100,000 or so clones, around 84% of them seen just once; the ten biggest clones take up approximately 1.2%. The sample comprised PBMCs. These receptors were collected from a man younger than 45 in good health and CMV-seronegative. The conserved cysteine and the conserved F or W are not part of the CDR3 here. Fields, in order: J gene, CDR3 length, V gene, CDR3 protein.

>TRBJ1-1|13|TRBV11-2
ASSLRTGASTEAF
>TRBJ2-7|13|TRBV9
ASSVSGQSSYEQY
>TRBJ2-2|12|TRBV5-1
ASSLGDYTGELF
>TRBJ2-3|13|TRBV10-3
AISEASGPTDTQY
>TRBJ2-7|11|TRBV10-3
AISDNSGYEQY
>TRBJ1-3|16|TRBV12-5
ASGLLKAGRYSGNTIY
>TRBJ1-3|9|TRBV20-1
SAAPGNTIY
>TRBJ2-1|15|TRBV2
ASSEAPTGVGYNEQF
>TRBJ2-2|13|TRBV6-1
ASRRVGLLTGELF
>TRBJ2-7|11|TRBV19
ASSPGLASEQY
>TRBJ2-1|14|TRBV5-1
ASSFHVGRAGNEQF
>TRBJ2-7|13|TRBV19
ASRVTSGGTYEQY
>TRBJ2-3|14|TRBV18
ASSPSGTSSTDTQY
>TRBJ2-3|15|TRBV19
ASSPLAGGTESDTQY
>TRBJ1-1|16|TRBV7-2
ASSLLPLSGIMNTEAF
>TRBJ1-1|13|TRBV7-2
ASSLYGSGNTEAF
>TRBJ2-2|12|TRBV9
ARPRGGRTGELF
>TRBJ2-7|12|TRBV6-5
ASSQGLAGYEQY
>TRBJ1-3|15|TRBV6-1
ASSERGDGSSGNTIY
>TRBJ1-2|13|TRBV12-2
ASRPQTVLGYGYT
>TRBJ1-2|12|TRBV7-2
ASSPGTASYGYT
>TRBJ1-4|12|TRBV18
ASSPGPGSEKLF
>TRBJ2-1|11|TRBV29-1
SVEGTGGTEQF
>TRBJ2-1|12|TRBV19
ASNGGDSYNEQF
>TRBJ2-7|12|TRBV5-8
ASSLNAHSYEQY
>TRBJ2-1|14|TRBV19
ASNLNPGQGSNEQF
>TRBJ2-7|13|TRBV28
ASSSPTGVFYEQY
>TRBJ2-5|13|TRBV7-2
ASSSVSGQKETQY